The 22 T cell receptor beta chains presented below share a single source sample, sequenced in a study of response to subunit inactivated influenza vaccine. TCRdb passed the RT-PCR reads through MiXCR, listing each CDR3 protein once. The table shows some 850,000 distinct CDR3 sequences, with roughly 18% occurring only once. The input for sequencing was PBMCs from blood, taken 4 to 6 days after vaccination. These receptor sequences come from a man aged 45-60 years who received an inactivated influenza vaccine.

This clonotype was picked up many times. The V gene is TRBV12-3 or TRBV12-4, the J gene TRBJ2-2; D is unclear. The CDR3 is made up of 14 amino acids. V was shortened by 1 base and J by 4 bases, with 7 bases between the two germline ends. The CDR3 nucleotides are TGTGCCAGCAGTTTAGGTGGCTTCACCGGGGAGCTGTTTTTT. This gives the protein CASSLGGFTGELFF.

This clonotype showed up many times. V gene TRBV5-1 combines with J gene TRBJ1-1; D is unresolved. Germline assignment: CDR1 SGHRS and CDR2 YFSETQ. The CDR3 extends over 16 amino acids. V shed 0 bases and J shed 3 bases, with 15 bases lying between them. DNA for the CDR3: TGCGCCAGCAGCTTGGGGGAAAACGTCGGGGACACTGAAGCTTTCTTT. Translated: CASSLGENVGDTEAFF.

The CDR3 reads CASSPSGGWSGTANYGYTF. In DNA, the CDR3 is TGTGCCAGCAGCCCCTCCGGGGGGTGGTCCGGGACAGCTAACTATGGCTACACCTTC. This rearrangement joins TRBV16 to TRBJ1-2, with 7 bases identical to TRBD1. CDR3 length: 19 amino acids. Unmatched junction bases numbered 17, after V lost 4 bases and J lost 0 bases. Germline assignment: CDR1 KGHSY and CDR2 FQNENV.

The V call is TRBV20-1, the J call TRBJ2-5; the match to TRBD2 covers 8 bases. Germline V gene sequence: CDR1 DFQATT, CDR2 SNEGSKA (reference sequence). The CDR3 sequence is 15 residues long. V dropped 3 bases and J dropped 2; count of bases not matched to a gene: 8. The CDR3 DNA reads as TGCAGTGCTAGCAATCCGAGCGGGAGACAAGAGACCCAGTACTTC. It translates to CSASNPSGRQETQYF.

The chain carries TRBV7-2 and TRBJ1-5; possible D gene TRBD1, 6 bases. The length of the CDR3 is 15 residues. Germline CDR1 SGHTA, CDR2 FQGNSA. With 8 bases removed from V and 2 bases from J, the gap between germline ends came to 16 bases. CDR3 protein: CASGSKQGGNQPQHF. The DNA for the CDR3 is TGTGCCAGCGGCTCAAAACAGGGTGGCAATCAGCCCCAGCATTTT. Complete variable domain (other parts from reference TRBV7-2 and TRBJ1-5): GAGVSQSPSNKVTEKGKDVELRCDPISGHTALYWYRQSLGQGLEFLIYFQGNSAPDKSGLPSDRFSAERTGGSVSTLTIQRTQQEDSAVYLCASGSKQGGNQPQHFGDGTRLSIL.

The chain employs TRBV28 and TRBJ2-3; TRBD2 matches at 9 bases. V trimming: 6 bases; J trimming: 2 bases; junction bases outside the gene matches: 6. The germline V gene encodes CDR1 MDHEN and CDR2 SYDVKM. The CDR3 runs 15 residues. The CDR3 is CASSQPGLATDTQYF. CDR3 bases: TGTGCCAGCAGCCAACCGGGACTAGCCACAGATACGCAGTATTTT. The full variable domain, in which reference TRBV28 and TRBJ2-3 provide the parts outside the CDR3, is DVKVTQSSRYLVKRTGEKVFLECVQDMDHENMFWYRQDPGLGLRLIYFSYDVKMKEKGDIPEGYSVSREKKERFSLILESASTNQTSMYLCASSQPGLATDTQYFGPGTRLTVL.

This clonotype was found many times. The CDR3 coding sequence is TGTGCCAGCAGCCCACGACAGGCCACCTACGAGCAGTACTTC. Translation: CASSPRQATYEQYF. This chain joins TRBV4-2 and TRBJ2-7, with D possibly being TRBD1 (6 bases). CDR1 is LGHNA and CDR2 is YNFKEQ in the germline V gene. The CDR3 totals 14 residues. Trimming took off 4 bases at V and 2 bases at J, with 12 bases between the two ends.

J is TRBJ2-3 and V is TRBV20-1, with 8 nucleotides matching TRBD2. This CDR3 spans 17 amino acids. Germline CDR1 reads DFQATT; CDR2 reads SNEGSKA (reference sequence). The V gene end was trimmed by 3 bases and the J gene end by 0 bases; junction bases not matched to a gene: 11. DNA of the CDR3: TGCAGTGCTAGTCCCCGGGGGGGCCTTTTCAGCACAGATACGCAGTATTTT. As protein: CSASPRGGLFSTDTQYF.

This clonotype turned up a few times. This sequence joins TRBV10-3 and TRBJ1-2; the D gene is possibly TRBD1 (6 bases). CDR1 is ENHRY, CDR2 SYGVKD, per germline. The CDR3 has 14 residues. Trimming pared 8 bases from V and 0 bases from J, leaving 13 bases between. The CDR3 is CAIGGGPANYGYTF. CDR3 coding DNA: TGTGCCATCGGGGGGGGGCCGGCTAACTATGGCTACACCTTC.

V usage is TRBV29-1 and J usage is TRBJ2-2, with a possible D match to TRBD1 (6 bases). The CDR3 totals 13 residues. From germline, CDR1 is SQVTM and CDR2 ANQGSEA. Trimming took 7 bases from V and 3 from J, leaving 12 bases between them. The CDR3 sequence is CSADRIDTGELFF. CDR3 bases: TGCAGCGCAGACAGGATAGACACCGGGGAGCTGTTTTTT.

This clonotype appeared many times. V usage is TRBV20-1 and J usage is TRBJ2-3; D is perhaps TRBD1 or TRBD2 (5 bases each). The CDR3 contains 13 residues. The ends were cut back, 0 bases at V and 8 bases at J, with 12 bases in the middle. The germline gives CDR1 DFQATT, CDR2 SNEGSKA (reference sequence). CDR3 coding DNA: TGCAGTGCTAGAGAGAGGGGATCCCCTACGCAGTATTTT. Its protein product is CSARERGSPTQYF.

Only a few counts were recorded for this clonotype. This chain connects TRBV5-6 to TRBJ2-3; TRBD2 might be the D (6 bases). The CDR3 totals 15 residues. Germline V gives CDR1 SGHDT, CDR2 YYEEEE. Trimming left V 1 base short and J 2 bases short, with 11 bases between. The CDR3 DNA reads TGTGCCAGCAGCTTGAGAGCGGGCCTCACAGATACGCAGTATTTT. It encodes CASSLRAGLTDTQYF.

The chain combines TRBV20-1 with TRBJ2-5; 7 bases are shared with TRBD2. Germline V gene lookup returns CDR1 DFQATT and CDR2 SNEGSKA (reference sequence). V lost 8 bases to trimming and J lost 0 bases; unmatched junction nucleotides: 12. This CDR3 region has 15 residues. The CDR3 spells CSSKVGTTYQETQYF. The CDR3 bases are TGCAGTTCAAAGGTCGGGACTACATACCAAGAGACCCAGTACTTC.

This sequence joins TRBV6-2 or TRBV6-3 and TRBJ2-3; the match to TRBD2 covers 8 bases. The CDR3 is 17 amino acids. With V trimmed by 2 bases and J by 4 bases, 11 bases remained unmatched. Germline V gene data show CDR1 as MNHEY and CDR2 as SVGEGT. CDR3 loop: CASSYPVGAGVPDTQYF. Written as DNA, the CDR3 is TGTGCCAGCAGTTACCCCGTCGGAGCGGGAGTCCCAGATACGCAGTATTTT.

This clonotype was detected many times. This chain links TRBV10-3 with TRBJ2-7; maybe TRBD1 (6 bases). From germline, CDR1 is ENHRY and CDR2 SYGVKD. The CDR3 has 14 residues. V was clipped by 2 bases and J by 7 bases, with 15 bases between them. The DNA of the CDR3 is TGTGCCATCAGTGAGAGATTGGAGAGGGGGGAGCAGTACTTC. Protein sequence: CAISERLERGEQYF.

This clonotype was detected many times. This sequence joins TRBV28 and TRBJ1-2; D remains unclear. Trimming took 5 bases from V and 0 from J, leaving 10 bases between them. Germline CDR1 is MDHEN and CDR2 is SYDVKM. This CDR3 is built from 14 residues. The CDR3 nucleotides are TGTGCCAGCAGTGTATTAGATCCTAACTATGGCTACACCTTC. It is translated as CASSVLDPNYGYTF.

The J gene is TRBJ2-3, the V gene TRBV6-1, with D maybe TRBD1 (6 bases). The ends were cut back, 7 bases at V and 0 bases at J, with 26 bases in the middle. In germline, CDR1 is MNHNS, CDR2 SASEGT. The CDR3 contains 19 residues. For the CDR3, the DNA is TGTGCCAGCACTAGGTCAGGGGTTGTGCTAGCTGCTAGCACAGATACGCAGTATTTT. Translating gives CASTRSGVVLAASTDTQYF.

This clonotype was recorded many times. The chain employs TRBV10-3 and TRBJ2-3; D remains unclear. V dropped 6 bases and J dropped 4 bases, with 8 bases sitting between them. Germline V gene lookup returns CDR1 ENHRY and CDR2 SYGVKD. The CDR3 totals 12 residues. CDR3 sequence reads: CAISLSADTQYF. Here the CDR3 DNA reads TGTGCCATCAGCCTTAGTGCAGATACGCAGTATTTT.

This rearrangement joins TRBV15 to TRBJ1-2, with a weak D call TRBD1 (5 bases). This CDR3 region has 12 residues. The V end was cut by 8 bases, the J end by 2 bases, with 9 bases between. The germline gives CDR1 LNHNV, CDR2 YYDKDF (reference sequence). CDR3 sequence reads: CATQWGNYGYTF. The CDR3 DNA sequence: TGTGCCACCCAATGGGGGAACTATGGCTACACCTTC.

This sequence joins TRBV9 and TRBJ2-1; tentative D call: TRBD2 (6 bases). Trimming took 4 bases from V and 3 from J, leaving 17 bases between them. CDR1 is SGDLS, CDR2 YYNGEE, per germline. The CDR3 runs 16 residues. CDR3 amino acids: CASSPTGSSRYNEQFF. CDR3 bases: TGTGCCAGCAGCCCAACCGGGAGCAGTCGCTACAATGAGCAGTTCTTC. Variable domain in full (rest from reference TRBV9 and TRBJ2-1): DSGVTQTPKHLITATGQRVTLRCSPRSGDLSVYWYQQSLDQGLQFLIQYYNGEERAKGNILERFSAQQFPDLHSELNLSSLELGDSALYFCASSPTGSSRYNEQFFGPGTRLTVL.

V and J are TRBV12-3 or TRBV12-4 and TRBJ1-5; D gene unclear. V lost 0 bases and J 6 bases, leaving 9 bases between the germline ends. The CDR3 runs 14 residues. The CDR3 loop reads CASSLAQAGQPQHF. DNA for the CDR3: TGTGCCAGCAGTTTAGCCCAGGCAGGTCAGCCCCAGCATTTT.

This chain connects TRBV7-9 to TRBJ2-1; D unresolved. V shed 5 bases and J shed 7 bases, with 15 bases lying between them. Germline assignment: CDR1 SEHNR and CDR2 FQNEAQ (reference sequence). The CDR3 extends over 14 amino acids. The CDR3 DNA sequence: TGTGCCAGCAGCCCTTCGATATCGTCGAATGAGCAGTTCTTC. Protein product: CASSPSISSNEQFF.